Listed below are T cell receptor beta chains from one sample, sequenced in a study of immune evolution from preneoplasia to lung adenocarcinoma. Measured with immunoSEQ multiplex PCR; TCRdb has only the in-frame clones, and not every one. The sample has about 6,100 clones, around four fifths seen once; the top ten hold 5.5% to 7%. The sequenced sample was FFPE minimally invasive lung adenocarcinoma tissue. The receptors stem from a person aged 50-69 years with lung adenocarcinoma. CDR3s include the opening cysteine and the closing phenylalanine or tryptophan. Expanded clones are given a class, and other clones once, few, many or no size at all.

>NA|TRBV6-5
CASSNRVKHAEAFF
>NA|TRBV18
CASSQNSGWEETQYF
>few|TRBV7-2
CASSLGGTGVREQYF
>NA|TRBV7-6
CASSGPFF
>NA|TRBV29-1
CSAKTTSDYNEQFF
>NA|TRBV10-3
CAISEYPGGDNQPQHF
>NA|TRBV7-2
CASSLLEGHTIYF
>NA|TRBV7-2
CASSPGTSGRWGETQYF
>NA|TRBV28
CASSFPTGEYSYEQYF
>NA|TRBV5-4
CASSQNRDSKEKLFF